Presented here are 14 T cell receptor beta chains from one specimen sequenced in a study of blood T cells in healthy people across ages (dated by TCRdb to the mid-2010s). Library generation was performed with 5' RACE. Sequencing instrument: Illumina HiSeq 2500. A second PCR of roughly 7 to 12 cycles was run with a J-beta primer mix and a sample-barcoded 5' primer. The public reads were quality trimmed at Q25 with fastp and then assembled into clones with MiXCR by TCRdb, keeping productive beta chains. Rows matching on CDR3 protein sequence are summarized as one entry with the most common DNA and genes. Here the sample has more than 450,000 distinct CDR3 sequences; about 26% occur a single time. The ten largest clones capture approximately 3.7% of the sample. The same sample was also studied in work on T cells of mothers and their children.

Sequencing was done on a sample of blood. The receptor set was obtained from a boy younger than 10 in good health.

The genes are TRBV7-9 and TRBJ1-4; D is possibly TRBD1 (5 bases). The CDR3 contains 16 residues. Trimming shortened V by 6 bases and J by 0 bases, and 14 bases separated the two germline ends. Germline CDR1 and CDR2: SEHNR and FQNEAQ (reference sequence). CDR3 sequence reads: CASSSPRGATNEKLFF. The DNA for the CDR3 is TGTGCCAGCAGTTCCCCCCGGGGGGCAACTAATGAAAAACTGTTTTTT.

In its sample, this clonotype was seen a few times. The V gene is TRBV19, the J gene TRBJ1-2, with D possibly TRBD1 on 6 matching bases. The CDR3 consists of 12 residues. Looked up from germline, CDR1 is LNHDA and CDR2 is SQIVND (reference sequence). The V end lost 7 bases, the J end lost 7 bases, and 13 bases lay between the germline ends. CDR3 region: CASISSGVGYTF. CDR3 DNA sequence: TGTGCCAGTATATCGTCAGGGGTTGGCTACACCTTC. Together with reference TRBV19 and TRBJ1-2, the CDR3 gives the full variable domain: DGGITQSPKYLFRKEGQNVTLSCEQNLNHDAMYWYRQDPGQGLRLIYYSQIVNDFQKGDIAEGYSVSREKKESFPLTVTSAQKNPTAFYLCASISSGVGYTFGSGTRLTVV.

The rearrangement joins TRBV6-2 or TRBV6-3 to TRBJ2-4, with 7 bases fitting TRBD1. Germline V gives CDR1 MNHEY, CDR2 SVGEGT. V was pared by 2 bases and J by 9 bases, with 10 bases of the junction left unmatched. This CDR3 has 15 residues. The CDR3 reads CASSYKTGIRVIQYF. The CDR3 nucleotides read TGTGCCAGCAGTTACAAGACAGGGATACGGGTCATTCAGTACTTC.

This clonotype was found a few times. The chain uses TRBV20-1 and TRBJ2-5, with TRBD2 matching 10 bases. The germline CDR1 and CDR2 sequences are DFQATT and SNEGSKA (reference sequence). The CDR3 has 14 amino acids. The trim removed 5 bases at V and 5 bases at J, leaving 8 bases unmatched. The CDR3 protein is CSASRLAGMETQYF. Here the CDR3 DNA reads TGCAGTGCTTCCCGACTAGCGGGTATGGAGACCCAGTACTTC.

The chain combines TRBV9 with TRBJ1-1; 8 bases are a match to TRBD1. The CDR3 totals 14 residues. The V gene end was trimmed by 4 bases and the J gene end by 11 bases; junction bases not matched to a gene: 13. The germline V gene encodes CDR1 SGDLS and CDR2 YYNGEE. CDR3 residues: CASSLLVDRAAAFF. Written as DNA, the CDR3 is TGTGCCAGCAGCCTTCTGGTGGACAGGGCGGCTGCTTTCTTT. Full variable domain (outside the CDR3, taken from reference TRBV9 and TRBJ1-1): DSGVTQTPKHLITATGQRVTLRCSPRSGDLSVYWYQQSLDQGLQFLIQYYNGEERAKGNILERFSAQQFPDLHSELNLSSLELGDSALYFCASSLLVDRAAAFFGQGTRLTVV.

The V and J genes are TRBV7-9 and TRBJ1-2; D gene ambiguous. The germline CDR1 and CDR2 sequences are SEHNR and FQNEAQ (reference sequence). Trimming removed 3 bases from V and 0 bases from J, with 8 bases in between. This CDR3 spans 14 amino acids. CDR3 nucleotides: TGTGCCAGCAGCTTCGAGTCCCCTAACTATGGCTACACCTTC. Its protein product is CASSFESPNYGYTF.

This clonotype was counted only a few times. The gene calls are TRBV6-5 and TRBJ2-5; 9 nucleotides match TRBD1. The J call is doubtful: the DNA matches TRBJ2-7 better. Germline V CDR1 and CDR2: MNHEY, SVGAGI. The CDR3 runs 15 residues. The CDR3 bases are TGTGCCAGCAGACCACTGGGGACAGGGATGTACGAGCAGTACTTC. Protein product: CASRPLGTGMYEQYF.

V is TRBV30 and J is TRBJ1-2; D might be TRBD1 (6 bases). From germline, CDR1 is GTSNPN and CDR2 SVGIG (reference sequence). The CDR3 extends over 15 amino acids. The ends were cut back, 2 bases at V and 2 bases at J, with 15 bases in the middle. Here the CDR3 reads CAWSIGTLGNYGYTF. The CDR3 coding sequence is TGTGCCTGGAGTATCGGGACATTAGGGAACTATGGCTACACCTTC.

The rearrangement links TRBV7-2 to TRBJ2-5, with 16 positions matching TRBD2. Germline CDR1 reads SGHTA; CDR2 reads FQGNSA. V was pared by 1 base and J by 4 bases, with 6 bases of the junction left unmatched. This CDR3 has 18 residues. The CDR3 protein is CASSLVGTSGGAGETQYF. CDR3 DNA: TGTGCCAGCAGCTTAGTAGGGACTAGCGGGGGGGCCGGAGAGACCCAGTACTTC. The full variable domain, rest sourced from reference TRBV7-2 and TRBJ2-5, is GAGVSQSPSNKVTEKGKDVELRCDPISGHTALYWYRQSLGQGLEFLIYFQGNSAPDKSGLPSDRFSAERTGGSVSTLTIQRTQQEDSAVYLCASSLVGTSGGAGETQYFGPGTRLLVL.

The rearrangement links TRBV6-4 to TRBJ1-1; 7 positions agree with TRBD1. Germline V gene lookup returns CDR1 MRHNA and CDR2 SNTAGT. The V and J ends lost 5 bases and 2 bases, in that order; junction bases with no gene match: 5. CDR3 length: 14 amino acids. This CDR3 is CASSMDRLNTEAFF. CDR3 DNA sequence: TGTGCCAGCAGTATGGACAGGCTCAACACTGAAGCTTTCTTT.

This chain connects TRBV5-1 to TRBJ2-7; 7 bases match TRBD1. The CDR3 runs to 15 residues. V shed 4 bases, J shed 4 bases, and the junction held 11 bases outside the gene matches. Per the germline V gene, CDR1 is SGHRS and CDR2 is YFSETQ. In DNA, the CDR3 is TGCGCCAGCAGCCGGCCGGGACAGACACAATACGAGCAGTACTTC. Residues: CASSRPGQTQYEQYF.

The rearrangement links TRBV4-1 to TRBJ1-2, with TRBD1 matching over 7 bases. Losses at the gene ends were 1 base for V and 4 bases for J; bases not matched to a gene: 12. This CDR3 contains 17 residues. CDR1 MGHRA and CDR2 YSYEKL come from the germline V gene. The CDR3 loop reads CASSQGPRGQDFYGYTF. CDR3 coding DNA: TGCGCCAGCAGCCAAGGTCCCCGTGGACAGGACTTCTATGGCTACACCTTC.

This clonotype has more than one count but fewer than ten. This chain joins TRBV6-6 and TRBJ2-1; D is possibly TRBD1 or TRBD2 (7 bases each). The better agreement between TRBJ2-5 and the DNA end casts doubt on the J call. The length of the CDR3 is 14 residues. Germline lookup yields CDR1 MNHNY and CDR2 SVGAGI (reference sequence). CDR3 in amino acids: CASSSTGRGETQYF. CDR3 nucleotide sequence: TGTGCCAGCAGTTCGACAGGGAGGGGAGAGACCCAGTACTTC.

The chain employs TRBV6-2 or TRBV6-3 and TRBJ1-2, with TRBD1 matching over 7 bases. V lost 6 bases and J lost 12; bases outside the gene matches: 16. CDR3 length: 14 residues. Germline V gene lookup returns CDR1 MNHEY and CDR2 SVGEGT. The CDR3 coding sequence is TGTGCCAGCAGCGCCCGACAGGGAAAAGGCGGCGACACCTTC. This sequence encodes CASSARQGKGGDTF.